This TCR beta chain was sequenced during a study of blood T cell repertoires in COVID-19. This CDR3 spans 13 amino acids. The ends were cut back, 5 bases at V and 3 bases at J, with 8 bases in the middle. Per germline, CDR1 SGHTA and CDR2 FQGNSA. This table comes from immunoSEQ multiplex PCR, and its TCRdb copy is limited to in-frame clones, with some not included. The sample includes about 230,000 clones, 75% to 85% of them seen just once. Sequenced: peripheral blood. The source of this sequence is a woman in her thirties with COVID-19, enrolled during active disease. V gene TRBV7-2 combines with J gene TRBJ1-5; D remains ambiguous. The chain's CDR3 is CASSRLFNQPQHF. The CDR3 DNA reads TGTGCCAGCAGCCGTCTTTTCAATCAGCCCCAGCATTTT.